The rows below give T cell receptor beta chains drawn from one sample of a study of CD8 T cells in Susac syndrome. TCRdb fed the immunoSEQ multiplex PCR reads into MiXCR, producing one record per CDR3 protein. The sample carries approximately 180,000 distinct CDR3 sequences, 85% to 95% recorded once. The sequenced material came from CD4+ T cells from PBMCs. These receptors originate from a human donor with Susac syndrome. Each CDR3 is given with its conserved first and last residue. D genes are given only for firm matches. Some rows mark clone size as missing; the rest say once, few, many or name a class of expanded clone.

d_call: TRBD2
j_call: TRBJ2-1
cdr3_length: 16
clone_size: NA
v_call: TRBV9
cdr3_aa: CASSVGTSGGTLEQFF
cdr3_nt: TGTGCCAGCAGCGTAGGGACTAGCGGGGGGACCCTAGAGCAGTTCTTC

d_call: TRBD2
j_call: TRBJ2-7
cdr3_length: 16
clone_size: NA
v_call: TRBV28
cdr3_aa: CASTPPTGGRMDEQYF
cdr3_nt: TGTGCCAGCACCCCTCCAACGGGCGGGAGGATGGACGAGCAGTACTTC

d_call: NA
j_call: TRBJ2-3
cdr3_length: 12
clone_size: NA
v_call: TRBV20-1
cdr3_aa: CSAMDLTDTQYF
cdr3_nt: TGCAGTGCTATGGACCTCACAGATACGCAGTATTTT

d_call: TRBD2
j_call: TRBJ2-1
cdr3_length: 15
clone_size: NA
v_call: TRBV15
cdr3_aa: CATSSRLAGGNEQFF
cdr3_nt: TGTGCCACCAGCTCCCGACTAGCGGGGGGGAATGAGCAGTTCTTC

d_call: TRBD1
j_call: TRBJ1-5
cdr3_length: 16
clone_size: NA
v_call: TRBV19
cdr3_aa: CASSQGARGSDQPQHF
cdr3_nt: TGTGCCAGTAGTCAGGGGGCACGGGGCTCCGATCAGCCCCAGCATTTT

d_call: TRBD1
j_call: TRBJ2-5
cdr3_length: 16
clone_size: NA
v_call: TRBV4-3
cdr3_aa: CASSQVGQGTQETQYF
cdr3_nt: TGCGCCAGCAGCCAAGTCGGACAGGGTACTCAAGAGACCCAGTACTTC

d_call: TRBD2
j_call: TRBJ2-1
cdr3_length: 15
clone_size: NA
v_call: TRBV25-1
cdr3_aa: CASSEASGRHNEQFF
cdr3_nt: TGTGCCAGCAGTGAGGCTAGCGGGCGGCACAATGAGCAGTTCTTC

d_call: TRBD1
j_call: TRBJ2-7
cdr3_length: 13
clone_size: few
v_call: TRBV2
cdr3_aa: CASRDRESYEQYF
cdr3_nt: TGTGCCAGCAGGGACAGGGAGTCCTACGAGCAGTACTTC

d_call: NA
j_call: TRBJ2-5
cdr3_length: 13
clone_size: NA
v_call: TRBV12-3/TRBV12-4
cdr3_aa: CASSETEGETQYF
cdr3_nt: TGTGCCAGCAGCGAGACAGAGGGTGAGACCCAGTACTTC

d_call: NA
j_call: TRBJ2-6
cdr3_length: 17
clone_size: NA
v_call: TRBV12-3/TRBV12-4
cdr3_aa: CASRRRFPGSGANVLTF
cdr3_nt: TGTGCCAGCAGACGCCGTTTTCCCGGATCTGGGGCCAACGTCCTGACTTTC

d_call: NA
j_call: TRBJ2-6
cdr3_length: 17
clone_size: NA
v_call: TRBV2
cdr3_aa: CASSRWLLKAGANVLTF
cdr3_nt: TGTGCCAGCAGTCGGTGGCTCCTCAAAGCTGGGGCCAACGTCCTGACTTTC

d_call: NA
j_call: TRBJ1-3
cdr3_length: 14
clone_size: NA
v_call: TRBV5-1
cdr3_aa: CASSLEGPGNTIYF
cdr3_nt: TGCGCCAGCAGCTTGGAAGGCCCCGGAAACACCATATATTTT

d_call: NA
j_call: TRBJ1-4
cdr3_length: 15
clone_size: NA
v_call: TRBV25-1
cdr3_aa: CASSDPRGPNEKLFF
cdr3_nt: TGTGCCAGCAGTGACCCCAGAGGACCTAATGAAAAACTGTTTTTT

d_call: NA
j_call: TRBJ2-4
cdr3_length: 14
clone_size: once
v_call: TRBV19
cdr3_aa: CASSSRLGKNIQYF
cdr3_nt: TGTGCCAGTAGTTCCAGGTTGGGCAAAAACATTCAGTACTTC

d_call: NA
j_call: TRBJ2-1
cdr3_length: 16
clone_size: NA
v_call: TRBV7-9
cdr3_aa: CASSLDLIKTHNEQFF
cdr3_nt: TGTGCCAGCAGCTTAGATCTTATAAAGACCCACAATGAGCAGTTCTTC

d_call: NA
j_call: TRBJ2-7
cdr3_length: 12
clone_size: NA
v_call: TRBV20-1
cdr3_aa: CSGGRLSYEQYF
cdr3_nt: TGCAGTGGCGGAAGGCTTTCCTACGAGCAGTACTTC

d_call: NA
j_call: TRBJ2-5
cdr3_length: 14
clone_size: NA
v_call: TRBV7-7
cdr3_aa: CASSLGLAPETQYF
cdr3_nt: TGTGCTAGCAGCTTAGGTCTAGCCCCCGAGACCCAGTACTTC

d_call: TRBD1
j_call: TRBJ2-7
cdr3_length: 14
clone_size: NA
v_call: TRBV3-1
cdr3_aa: CASSQGDSREEQYF
cdr3_nt: TGTGCCAGCAGCCAAGGGGACAGCCGAGAGGAGCAGTACTTC

d_call: TRBD1
j_call: TRBJ2-2
cdr3_length: 17
clone_size: NA
v_call: TRBV7-9
cdr3_aa: CASSPTPGQGNTGELFF
cdr3_nt: TGTGCCAGCAGCCCTACCCCGGGACAGGGGAACACCGGGGAGCTGTTTTTT

d_call: NA
j_call: TRBJ1-2
cdr3_length: 13
clone_size: NA
v_call: TRBV27
cdr3_aa: CASSSRVSYGYTF
cdr3_nt: TGTGCCAGCAGCTCCAGGGTTTCCTATGGCTACACCTTC

d_call: NA
j_call: TRBJ2-5
cdr3_length: 14
clone_size: NA
v_call: TRBV29-1
cdr3_aa: CSVEDRAGAETQYF
cdr3_nt: TGCAGCGTTGAAGATCGGGCAGGGGCGGAGACCCAGTACTTC

d_call: NA
j_call: TRBJ2-1
cdr3_length: 16
clone_size: NA
v_call: TRBV7-2
cdr3_aa: CASSLVSGLLENEQFF
cdr3_nt: TGTGCCAGCAGCTTAGTTTCCGGACTTCTAGAAAATGAGCAGTTCTTC

d_call: TRBD2
j_call: TRBJ2-3
cdr3_length: 14
clone_size: NA
v_call: TRBV6-6
cdr3_aa: CASLRSGASDTQYF
cdr3_nt: TGTGCCAGCTTACGTAGCGGGGCTTCAGATACGCAGTATTTT

d_call: NA
j_call: TRBJ1-2
cdr3_length: 14
clone_size: NA
v_call: TRBV28
cdr3_aa: CASSTRGGNYGYTF
cdr3_nt: TGTGCCAGCAGCACCCGCGGGGGGAACTATGGCTACACCTTC

d_call: NA
j_call: TRBJ1-2
cdr3_length: 14
clone_size: NA
v_call: TRBV5-1
cdr3_aa: CASSPADRSYGYTF
cdr3_nt: TGCGCCAGCAGTCCGGCGGACCGTAGCTATGGCTACACCTTC

d_call: TRBD1
j_call: TRBJ2-1
cdr3_length: 16
clone_size: NA
v_call: TRBV4-3
cdr3_aa: CASSQEPGQGPNEQFF
cdr3_nt: TGCGCCAGCAGCCAAGAGCCGGGACAGGGTCCAAATGAGCAGTTCTTC

d_call: NA
j_call: TRBJ2-5
cdr3_length: 14
clone_size: NA
v_call: TRBV19
cdr3_aa: CASSMVGVGETQYF
cdr3_nt: TGTGCCAGTAGTATGGTCGGGGTAGGAGAGACCCAGTACTTC

d_call: NA
j_call: TRBJ2-5
cdr3_length: 14
clone_size: NA
v_call: TRBV20-1
cdr3_aa: CSARDRGTLQTQYF
cdr3_nt: TGCAGTGCTAGAGATCGTGGAACACTACAGACCCAGTACTTC

d_call: TRBD2
j_call: TRBJ2-3
cdr3_length: 19
clone_size: once
v_call: TRBV13
cdr3_aa: CASSRRLAGGLRKSDTQYF
cdr3_nt: TGTGCCAGCAGCCGTAGACTAGCGGGGGGCCTAAGGAAATCAGATACGCAGTATTTT

d_call: NA
j_call: TRBJ1-3
cdr3_length: 12
clone_size: NA
v_call: TRBV30
cdr3_aa: CASSLLGSAIYF
cdr3_nt: TGTGCCTCCTCCCTACTCGGTTCGGCCATATATTTT

d_call: TRBD2
j_call: TRBJ2-3
cdr3_length: 18
clone_size: NA
v_call: TRBV20-1
cdr3_aa: CSAIGAASGGVGTDTQYF
cdr3_nt: TGCAGTGCCATCGGAGCGGCTAGCGGGGGGGTTGGCACAGATACGCAGTATTTT

d_call: NA
j_call: TRBJ1-5
cdr3_length: 13
clone_size: NA
v_call: TRBV30
cdr3_aa: CAWSQRVDQPQHF
cdr3_nt: TGTGCCTGGAGTCAGAGGGTCGATCAGCCCCAGCATTTT

d_call: NA
j_call: TRBJ1-4
cdr3_length: 14
clone_size: NA
v_call: TRBV29-1
cdr3_aa: CSVEETGTAGKLFF
cdr3_nt: TGCAGCGTTGAGGAGACCGGGACCGCGGGAAAACTGTTTTTT

d_call: NA
j_call: TRBJ1-2
cdr3_length: 13
clone_size: NA
v_call: TRBV18
cdr3_aa: CASSPPIRIGYTF
cdr3_nt: TGTGCCAGCTCACCACCGATCCGTATAGGCTACACCTTC

d_call: TRBD2
j_call: TRBJ2-7
cdr3_length: 15
clone_size: NA
v_call: TRBV28
cdr3_aa: CASRPMGGGSYEQYF
cdr3_nt: TGTGCCAGCAGGCCCATGGGCGGGGGCTCCTACGAGCAGTACTTC

d_call: NA
j_call: TRBJ2-2
cdr3_length: 14
clone_size: NA
v_call: TRBV2
cdr3_aa: CASSEGRPTGELFF
cdr3_nt: TGTGCCAGCAGTGAGGGCAGGCCAACCGGGGAGCTGTTTTTT

d_call: NA
j_call: TRBJ1-5
cdr3_length: 16
clone_size: NA
v_call: TRBV6-2/TRBV6-3
cdr3_aa: CASRRMVSYSNQPQHF
cdr3_nt: TGTGCCAGCAGACGGATGGTGAGTTATAGCAATCAGCCCCAGCATTTT

d_call: NA
j_call: TRBJ2-7
cdr3_length: 15
clone_size: NA
v_call: TRBV7-2
cdr3_aa: CASSLVYGSSLEQYF
cdr3_nt: TGTGCCAGCAGCTTAGTATACGGGAGTTCCCTCGAGCAGTACTTC

d_call: TRBD1
j_call: TRBJ1-1
cdr3_length: 12
clone_size: NA
v_call: TRBV20-1
cdr3_aa: CSAPGQGAEAFF
cdr3_nt: TGCAGTGCCCCGGGACAGGGGGCTGAAGCTTTCTTT

d_call: NA
j_call: TRBJ2-1
cdr3_length: 15
clone_size: NA
v_call: TRBV6-5
cdr3_aa: CASSYQQSSYNEQFF
cdr3_nt: TGTGCCAGCAGTTACCAGCAAAGCTCCTACAATGAGCAGTTCTTC